This TCR beta chain was obtained from a study of T cells in Graves' hyperthyroidism and ophthalmopathy. Overall study results and limits: Blood also carried most thyroid clonotypes expanded above 0.001.

Trimming stripped 4 bases from V and 6 bases from J, with 9 bases between. The CDR3 loop spans 12 amino acids. CDR1 and CDR2 from the germline V gene are MGHDK and SYGVNS. This clonotype was detected many times. What it binds is not known. Amplification yielded TCR beta CDR3 regions, with RNA transcripts as the source. The HTBI primer set was used in a first-round RT-PCR of the TCR CDR3. TCRdb called the multiplex PCR reads again in MiXCR, with one record for every CDR3 protein. This sample has hundreds of thousands of distinct CDR3 sequences, with 46% found just once. Across 18 months, stable Graves' hyperthyroidism was marked by no progression to ophthalmopathy. Patients between 18 and 65 years old had hyperthyroidism, newly diagnosed and lasting under 2 months.

This chain uses TRBV25-1 with TRBJ1-1; unclear D gene. This sequence was found in a woman aged 18-29 years with Graves' hyperthyroidism. Material for sequencing was peripheral blood or thyroid tissue (not recorded which). The CDR3 loop is CASSGGGPEAFF. The CDR3 region has the DNA TGTGCCAGCAGTGGTGGAGGCCCTGAAGCTTTCTTT.